These T cell receptor beta chains were read from a single sample in a study of T cells in Graves' hyperthyroidism and ophthalmopathy. One entry per CDR3 protein, called by TCRdb with MiXCR from the multiplex PCR reads. This sample has fewer than 400,000 distinct CDR3 sequences, with approximately 25% found just once. The source material was blood. Receptor source: a man aged 50-60 years with Graves' hyperthyroidism. Each CDR3 is given with its conserved first and last residue. A D gene is named only where the DNA matches it firmly. Size is stated for part of the rows, as once, few or many counts, or as a class when the clone is expanded.

j_call,clone_size,v_call,d_call,cdr3_aa,cdr3_nt
TRBJ1-1,NA,TRBV5-1,NA,CASSLVPGAGEAFF,TGCGCCAGCAGCTTGGTTCCGGGGGCCGGTGAAGCTTTCTTT
TRBJ1-1,NA,TRBV6-2/TRBV6-3,NA,CASQEGSEAFF,TGTGCCAGTCAGGAGGGGTCTGAAGCTTTCTTT
TRBJ2-7,few,TRBV19,NA,CASSPRTPTYEQYF,TGTGCCAGTAGTCCCCGGACACCTACCTACGAGCAGTACTTC
TRBJ2-7,NA,TRBV7-2,TRBD1,CASSASGTGPYEQYF,TGTGCCAGTAGTGCTTCCGGGACAGGCCCCTACGAGCAGTACTTC
TRBJ2-1,NA,TRBV5-6,NA,CASSLSPNEQFF,TGTGCCAGCAGCTTATCACCAAATGAGCAGTTCTTC
TRBJ1-1,NA,TRBV18,NA,CASSPIRTVNTEAFF,TGTGCCAGCTCTCCGATACGGACAGTGAACACTGAAGCTTTCTTT
TRBJ2-7,few,TRBV18,TRBD1,CASSTTGGADLVQYF,TGTGCCAGCTCAACGACAGGGGGCGCGGATTTGGTGCAGTACTTC
TRBJ2-2,many,TRBV28,NA,CASSLWTGELFF,TGTGCCAGCAGTTTATGGACCGGGGAGCTGTTTTTT
TRBJ2-1,NA,TRBV20-1,NA,CSAFLLQGAEQFF,TGCAGTGCTTTCTTATTACAGGGCGCTGAGCAGTTCTTC
TRBJ2-3,NA,TRBV10-3,NA,CAIALESDTQYF,TGTGCCATCGCACTCGAGTCGGATACGCAGTATTTT
TRBJ1-3,NA,TRBV19,NA,CASSSLGRSARNTIYF,TGTGCCAGTAGTTCTTTAGGACGGAGCGCTCGGAACACCATATATTTT
TRBJ2-5,few,TRBV20-1,TRBD1,CSAKWTGGMETQYF,TGCAGTGCTAAATGGACAGGGGGCATGGAGACCCAGTACTTC
TRBJ2-1,NA,TRBV27,NA,CASRRGFSSWNEQFF,TGTGCCAGCCGCCGGGGCTTCTCTAGCTGGAATGAGCAGTTCTTC
TRBJ2-7,NA,TRBV12-3/TRBV12-4,NA,CASSLKSGLALNEQYF,TGTGCCAGCAGTCTCAAATCAGGGCTAGCGCTGAACGAGCAGTACTTC
TRBJ2-5,few,TRBV3-1,NA,CASTPSWDIEQQETQYF,TGTGCCAGCACTCCCTCCTGGGATATTGAACAGCAAGAGACCCAGTACTTC
TRBJ2-1,NA,TRBV20-1,NA,CSAQLARNEQFF,TGCAGTGCCCAACTAGCCCGCAATGAGCAGTTCTTC
TRBJ1-6,few,TRBV19,TRBD1,CATRQGNSPLHF,TGTGCCACCAGACAGGGAAATTCACCCCTCCACTTT
TRBJ1-4,NA,TRBV12-3/TRBV12-4,NA,CASSLGYQRGEKLFF,TGTGCCAGCAGTTTAGGATATCAACGGGGTGAAAAACTGTTTTTT
TRBJ2-2,NA,TRBV10-3,NA,CAIGNRANTGELFF,TGTGCCATCGGGAACAGGGCGAACACCGGGGAGCTGTTTTTT
TRBJ2-1,NA,TRBV7-9,NA,CASSRDFLTYNEQFF,TGTGCCAGCAGCCGGGACTTCCTGACCTACAATGAGCAGTTCTTC
TRBJ2-7,few,TRBV19,NA,CASSISPDRTYEQYF,TGTGCCAGTAGTATCTCCCCCGACAGGACCTACGAGCAGTACTTC
TRBJ2-3,NA,TRBV6-1,TRBD2,CASSPHRLAGGTDTQYF,TGTGCCAGCAGTCCCCATCGGCTAGCGGGAGGCACAGATACGCAGTATTTT
TRBJ1-2,NA,TRBV6-5,NA,CASSYSYREPYGYTF,TGTGCCAGCAGTTACTCCTACAGGGAACCCTATGGCTACACCTTC
TRBJ2-2,NA,TRBV10-3,TRBD1,CAIRSTGGGANTGELFF,TGTGCCATCAGGAGCACAGGGGGCGGCGCGAACACCGGGGAGCTGTTTTTT
TRBJ1-1,NA,TRBV6-2/TRBV6-3,TRBD1,CASSYRDRMLAGTEAFF,TGTGCCAGCAGTTACAGGGACAGGATGTTAGCCGGCACTGAAGCTTTCTTT
TRBJ1-2,many,TRBV12-3/TRBV12-4,NA,CASSYTGLGYTF,TGTGCCAGCAGTTATACAGGGCTGGGCTACACCTTC
TRBJ2-1,many,TRBV28,NA,CASSLLGFVEQFF,TGTGCCAGCAGTTTATTGGGGTTTGTGGAGCAGTTCTTC
TRBJ2-1,many,TRBV3-1,TRBD2,CASSPDTLAGSEQFF,TGTGCCAGCAGCCCGGACACTCTAGCGGGAAGTGAGCAGTTCTTC
TRBJ2-7,many,TRBV7-9,NA,CASSYETSYEQYF,TGTGCCAGCAGCTACGAGACTAGCTACGAGCAGTACTTC
TRBJ2-2,NA,TRBV2,NA,CASSWQATGELFF,TGTGCCAGCAGTTGGCAGGCCACCGGGGAGCTGTTTTTT
TRBJ2-7,few,TRBV29-1,TRBD1,CNLTGTGPYEQYF,TGCAACCTTACCGGGACAGGACCCTACGAGCAGTACTTC
TRBJ2-2,NA,TRBV15,NA,CATSSDFLGGELFF,TGTGCCACCAGCAGTGATTTCTTGGGCGGGGAGCTGTTTTTT
TRBJ2-5,many,TRBV5-5,NA,CASSRGAGQETQYF,TGTGCCAGCAGCCGCGGGGCGGGCCAAGAGACCCAGTACTTC
TRBJ2-3,few,TRBV20-1,TRBD2,CSAGLAGGRGSTDTQYF,TGCAGTGCCGGACTAGCGGGAGGCCGCGGGAGCACAGATACGCAGTATTTT
TRBJ2-3,NA,TRBV20-1,TRBD2,CSARTSGRTDTQYF,TGCAGTGCAAGAACTAGCGGTCGCACAGATACGCAGTATTTT
TRBJ2-1,many,TRBV11-2,TRBD2,CASSLGAGTSGYNEQFF,TGTGCCAGCAGCTTGGGCGCCGGGACTAGCGGCTACAATGAGCAGTTCTTC
TRBJ2-3,few,TRBV3-1,TRBD2,CASSPRTSGRTTDTQYF,TGTGCCAGCAGCCCACGGACTAGCGGGAGGACCACAGATACGCAGTATTTT
TRBJ2-7,many,TRBV27,NA,CASSPSTGLSSYEQYF,TGTGCCAGCAGCCCGAGTACTGGGTTGAGCTCCTACGAGCAGTACTTC
TRBJ2-7,NA,TRBV11-3,TRBD2,CASSRKTLLAGRGSYEQYF,TGTGCCAGCAGCCGCAAGACTCTACTAGCGGGGAGGGGCTCCTACGAGCAGTACTTC
TRBJ2-5,NA,TRBV24-1,NA,CATSDSWTQYF,TGTGCCACCAGTGATTCCTGGACCCAGTACTTC
TRBJ2-7,once,TRBV27,NA,CASSPQPRSHEQYF,TGTGCCAGCAGTCCCCAACCCCGGTCCCACGAGCAGTACTTC
TRBJ1-3,NA,TRBV2,NA,CASTAGSGISGNTIYF,TGTGCCAGCACCGCCGGCTCAGGGATCTCTGGAAACACCATATATTTT
TRBJ2-1,NA,TRBV11-2,NA,CASSLASRYNEQFF,TGTGCCAGCAGCTTGGCCTCTAGATACAATGAGCAGTTCTTC
TRBJ1-1,many,TRBV29-1,NA,CSVEKREADTEAFF,TGCAGCGTTGAAAAGAGGGAGGCGGACACTGAAGCTTTCTTT
TRBJ2-2,few,TRBV3-1,TRBD2,CASSPHPTSGANTGELFF,TGTGCCAGCAGCCCCCACCCTACTAGCGGGGCGAACACCGGGGAGCTGTTTTTT
TRBJ2-1,few,TRBV9,TRBD2,CASSVVPSGRPSFLWNEQFF,TGTGCCAGCAGCGTAGTTCCCAGCGGGAGGCCCAGTTTCCTTTGGAATGAGCAGTTCTTC
TRBJ2-3,NA,TRBV29-1,NA,CSVGAVPDTQYF,TGCAGCGTGGGCGCAGTCCCAGATACGCAGTATTTT
TRBJ1-1,many,TRBV12-3/TRBV12-4,TRBD1,CASSLGGSNTEAFF,TGTGCCAGCAGCTTAGGGGGCAGCAACACTGAAGCTTTCTTT
TRBJ2-7,NA,TRBV5-1,TRBD2,CASSFRLAGLTYEQYF,TGCGCCAGCAGCTTCCGACTAGCGGGACTTACCTACGAGCAGTACTTC
TRBJ1-1,NA,TRBV7-8,NA,CASMIGGNTEAFF,TGTGCCAGCATGATAGGGGGGAACACTGAAGCTTTCTTT